The 7 T cell receptor beta chains listed next were all sequenced from one sample in a study of blood T cell repertoires in COVID-19. The protocol was immunoSEQ multiplex PCR, while the TCRdb copy is restricted to in-frame clones and leaves out a portion. In the table there are hundreds of thousands of clones, 85% of which are singletons. Material: PBMCs or T cells enriched from blood (not recorded which). The origin of the receptors is a man in his forties who had recovered from COVID-19.

The rearrangement links TRBV7-2 to TRBJ2-5, with TRBD1 identical over 11 bases. J lost 5 bases, V lost 5 bases, and 10 bases had no gene match. Germline assignment: CDR1 SGHTA and CDR2 FQGNSA. There are 16 residues in the CDR3. CDR3: CASSQMGTGGRETQYF. The CDR3 coding sequence is TGTGCCAGCAGCCAAATGGGGACAGGGGGTCGGGAGACCCAGTACTTC.

Regarding this clone: Other DNA sequences from this sample encode an identical CDR3 as well. The rearrangement joins TRBV18 to TRBJ1-1; 7 bases agree with TRBD1. Germline V gene sequence: CDR1 KGHSH, CDR2 LQKENI. The CDR3 loop spans 16 amino acids. V trimming: 0 bases; J trimming: 0 bases; junction bases outside the gene matches: 4. The CDR3 spells CASSPPLQGMNTEAFF. The CDR3 DNA sequence: TGTGCCAGCTCACCACCTTTACAGGGGATGAACACTGAAGCTTTCTTT. Variable domain in full (rest from reference TRBV18 and TRBJ1-1): NAGVMQNPRHLVRRRGQEARLRCSPMKGHSHVYWYRQLPEEGLKFMVYLQKENIIDESGMPKERFSAEFPKEGPSILRIQQVVRGDSAAYFCASSPPLQGMNTEAFFGQGTRLTVV.

The gene calls are TRBV15 and TRBJ1-2; 7 nucleotides line up with TRBD1. The CDR3 is made up of 13 amino acids. Germline V gene sequence: CDR1 LNHNV, CDR2 YYDKDF (reference sequence). V shed 5 bases, J shed 5 bases, and the junction held 5 bases outside the gene matches. The CDR3 DNA reads TGTGCCACCAGCGCGGGACAGATTTATGGCTACACCTTC. Its protein is CATSAGQIYGYTF.

This chain joins TRBV24-1 and TRBJ2-5; TRBD1 might be the D (6 bases). Germline CDR1 KGHDR, CDR2 SFDVKD. The CDR3 totals 16 residues. Trimming took 1 base from V and 5 from J, leaving 16 bases between them. CDR3 DNA sequence: TGTGCCACCAGTGATTTTGTGGCAGGGGCAGGGGAGACCCAGTACTTC. Amino acid sequence: CATSDFVAGAGETQYF.

CDR3 sequence: CASSSDRTNYGYTF. The CDR3 DNA follows: TGTGCCAGCAGCTCGGACAGGACTAACTATGGCTACACCTTC. The chain employs TRBV7-2 and TRBJ1-2, with 7 nucleotides matching TRBD1. There are 14 residues in the CDR3. The germline CDR1 and CDR2 sequences are SGHTA and FQGNSA. The V gene end was trimmed by 4 bases and the J gene end by 0 bases; junction bases not matched to a gene: 2.

The chain is built from TRBV18 and TRBJ1-1; no firm D call. CDR3 size: 14 residues. V lost 3 bases to trimming and J lost 1 base, with 9 bases between them. Germline CDR1 KGHSH, CDR2 LQKENI. Here the CDR3 reads CASSPAPGNTEAFF. In DNA, the CDR3 is TGTGCCAGCTCACCTGCTCCGGGGAACACTGAAGCTTTCTTT.

The CDR3 DNA is TGTGCCTGGAGTTCTACTAATGAAAAACTGTTTTTT. Translating it yields CAWSSTNEKLFF. V gene TRBV30 combines with J gene TRBJ1-4; D call uncertain. The CDR3 length is 12 residues. CDR1 is GTSNPN, CDR2 SVGIG, per germline (reference sequence). V was cut by 2 bases and J by 2 bases, with 3 bases left in between.